The 14 T cell receptor beta chains below come from one sample, sequenced in a study of blood T cell repertoires in COVID-19. Sequencing used immunoSEQ multiplex PCR; TCRdb keeps in-frame clones, though not all of them. Of 390,000 or so clones in the sample, just under 90% are singletons; the top ten hold about 9.4%. The sample taken for sequencing was PBMCs or T cells enriched from blood (not recorded which). These receptors were obtained from a woman between 45 and 60 years old who had recovered from COVID-19.

The chain has TRBV18 and TRBJ2-3; weak D call: TRBD2 (6 bases). The CDR3 consists of 14 residues. V lost 4 bases and J lost 4, with 12 bases in between. Germline lookup yields CDR1 KGHSH and CDR2 LQKENI. This chain's CDR3 is CASSQGGWSDTQYF. As DNA, the CDR3 is TGTGCCAGCTCACAAGGAGGGTGGTCAGATACGCAGTATTTT.

CDR3 sequence reads: CASEPSGFRTEAFF. In DNA form, the CDR3 reads TGTGCCAGCGAACCATCAGGGTTCAGGACTGAAGCTTTCTTT. V is TRBV19 and J is TRBJ1-1; D might be TRBD1 (5 bases). The CDR3 runs to 14 residues. Germline-derived CDR1 and CDR2 are LNHDA and SQIVND (reference sequence). The ends were cut back, 9 bases at V and 5 bases at J, with 19 bases in the middle.

Turning to this clone: In the same sample, other DNA sequences code for this CDR3. This chain joins TRBV27 and TRBJ1-6, with D possibly TRBD1 on 5 matching bases. The germline CDR1 and CDR2 sequences are MNHEY and SMNVEV (reference sequence). Trimming took 6 bases from V and 6 from J, leaving 12 bases between them. This CDR3 comprises 14 residues. For the CDR3, the DNA is TGTGCCAGCAGCCTGGGGCAGCCTAATTCACCCCTCCACTTT. Translation gives CASSLGQPNSPLHF.

V is TRBV3-1 (or the pseudogene TRBV3-2) and J is TRBJ2-7, with 9 bases that match TRBD2. The CDR3 is made up of 15 amino acids. V dropped 1 base and J dropped 4; count of bases not matched to a gene: 5. The germline CDR1 and CDR2 sequences are LGHDT and YNNKEL (reference sequence). CDR3 DNA: TGTGCCAGCAGCCAAGCAGCGGGGGGAACTTACGAGCAGTACTTC. Translated: CASSQAAGGTYEQYF.

In this sample, this clone turned up once. The V gene is TRBV5-5, the J gene TRBJ1-4, with D unresolved. CDR3 length equals 13 residues. CDR1 SGHKS and CDR2 YYEKEE come from the germline V gene (reference sequence). Trimming shortened V by 4 bases and J by 7 bases, and 11 bases separated the two germline ends. The CDR3 DNA reads as TGTGCCAGCAGCCCTTCGTTCGGTGAAAAACTGTTTTTT. This codes for CASSPSFGEKLFF.

The CDR3 reads CASSSKRGGTNEQFF. The CDR3 DNA reads as TGTGCCAGCAGCTCAAAGCGGGGGGGCACGAATGAGCAGTTCTTC. The gene calls are TRBV27 and TRBJ2-1, with 10 bases matching TRBD2. J was trimmed by 7 bases and V by 6 bases; bases with no gene match: 9. The CDR3 is made up of 15 amino acids. The germline V gene encodes CDR1 MNHEY and CDR2 SMNVEV (reference sequence).

This clone has just one count. This chain connects TRBV11-2 to TRBJ2-4; perhaps TRBD2 as D (6 bases). The CDR3 loop spans 16 amino acids. V was trimmed by 3 bases and J by 5 bases, leaving 17 bases between them. Germline V gene lookup returns CDR1 SGHAT and CDR2 FQNNGV. This chain's CDR3 is CASSLRTQSGENIQYF. CDR3 nucleotide sequence: TGTGCCAGCAGCTTGCGGACTCAGTCGGGGGAAAACATTCAGTACTTC.

The V call is TRBV30, the J call TRBJ1-4; no firm D call. Trimming took 4 bases from V and 1 from J, leaving 16 bases between them. The CDR3 spans 16 residues. CDR1 is GTSNPN and CDR2 is SVGIG in the germline V gene (reference sequence). In nucleotides, the CDR3 is TGTGCCTGGAACTACACATCCCGCGGAACTAATGAAAAACTGTTTTTT. Its translation is CAWNYTSRGTNEKLFF.

This chain joins TRBV6-2 or TRBV6-3 and TRBJ1-1; no clear D gene. Germline V gives CDR1 MNHEY, CDR2 SVGEGT. The ends were cut back, 1 base at V and 4 bases at J, with 4 bases in the middle. CDR3 length equals 12 residues. The CDR3 loop is CASSYLITEAFF. Here the CDR3 DNA reads TGTGCCAGCAGTTACTTAATCACTGAAGCTTTCTTT.

This rearrangement joins TRBV4-3 to TRBJ2-7; D perhaps matches TRBD1 (6 bases). V lost 0 bases, J lost 0 bases, and 9 bases lay in between. The CDR3 loop spans 15 amino acids. Germline CDR1 LGHNA, CDR2 YSLEER. The chain's CDR3 is CASSQDGGPSYEQYF. CDR3 DNA: TGCGCCAGCAGCCAAGATGGGGGCCCCTCCTACGAGCAGTACTTC.

V usage is TRBV29-1 and J usage is TRBJ2-1; 8 nucleotides agree with TRBD2. Per germline, CDR1 SQVTM and CDR2 ANQGSEA. The CDR3 totals 14 residues. V lost 0 bases and J lost 7; bases outside the gene matches: 5. For the CDR3, the DNA is TGCAGCGTTGAAGATCCCGGACTAGCAAATGAGCAGTTCTTC. Residues: CSVEDPGLANEQFF.

The V gene is TRBV6-2 or TRBV6-3, the J gene TRBJ2-2; D is perhaps TRBD2 (5 bases). Germline loops: CDR1 MNHEY, CDR2 SVGEGT. The CDR3 contains 14 residues. The V end was cut by 0 bases, the J end by 5 bases, with 7 bases between. CDR3 in DNA: TGTGCCAGCAGTTACTCGAGAGGGACCGGGGAGCTGTTTTTT. Translation: CASSYSRGTGELFF.

V usage is TRBV2 and J usage is TRBJ2-3, with D possibly being TRBD2 (6 bases). Trimming shortened V by 6 bases and J by 11 bases, and 18 bases separated the two germline ends. CDR1 SNHLY and CDR2 FYNNEI come from the germline V gene. The CDR3 extends over 13 amino acids. Here the CDR3 DNA reads TGTGCCAGCAGAAGGGACCAAACGGGGGAGCAGTATTTT. Translating it yields CASRRDQTGEQYF.

The CDR3 sequence: CASSLGTGAHNEQFF. CDR3 in DNA: TGTGCCAGCAGTCTTGGGACAGGAGCACACAATGAGCAGTTCTTC. The V gene is TRBV7-9, the J gene TRBJ2-1; 8 bases agree with TRBD1. The length of the CDR3 is 15 residues. With 6 bases clipped from V and 5 bases from J, the junction kept 9 bases outside the gene matches. In germline, CDR1 is SEHNR, CDR2 FQNEAQ (reference sequence).